These T cell receptor beta chains were read from a single sample in a study of OX40 agonist ivuxolimab in advanced cancers. Sequenced by immunoSEQ multiplex PCR; TCRdb stores in-frame clones only, minus some. The profile covers approximately 89,000 clones, with approximately 91% appearing a single time and 0.7% to 0.9% taken by the ten largest. The sequences come from CD4+ or CD8+ T cells sorted from blood, collected in a trial of the OX40 agonist ivuxolimab. All receptors come from an adult with an advanced solid tumor such as melanoma, head and neck, liver or kidney cancer. CDR3s include the opening cysteine and the closing phenylalanine or tryptophan. A D gene is named only where the DNA matches it firmly. Only part of the rows carry a size: once, few, many, or a class if the clone is expanded.

clone_size,d_call,j_call,v_call,cdr3_nt,cdr3_aa
once,NA,TRBJ1-2,TRBV5-1,TGCGCCAGCAGCTTGAGTTGGAATAACTATGGCTACACCTTC,CASSLSWNNYGYTF
NA,NA,TRBJ2-5,TRBV11-3,TGTGCCAGCAGCCCCGCGGACAGTCCGGGGGAGACCCAGTACTTC,CASSPADSPGETQYF
NA,NA,TRBJ2-3,TRBV25-1,TGTGCCAGCAGCAACCTAGGACAAAGCACAGATACGCAGTATTTT,CASSNLGQSTDTQYF
NA,TRBD1,TRBJ2-7,TRBV29-1,TGCAGCGTCGCACAGGGGGACGGCGAGCAGTACTTC,CSVAQGDGEQYF
NA,TRBD2,TRBJ2-3,TRBV7-9,TGTGCCAGCAGCTCAAAAGCGGGGGGCCGCACAGATACGCAGTATTTT,CASSSKAGGRTDTQYF
NA,NA,TRBJ2-2,TRBV30,TGTGCCTGGAGTCCCGTGGGGGGCGGTGCCGGGGAGCTGTTTTTT,CAWSPVGGGAGELFF
NA,TRBD1,TRBJ1-4,TRBV7-8,TGTGCCAGCAGCACCGGGACAGGGGGCGGCGGTGAAAAACTGTTTTTT,CASSTGTGGGGEKLFF
NA,NA,TRBJ2-2,TRBV19,TGTGCCAGTAGCCCCGCGGTAATCGCGAACACCGGGGAGCTGTTTTTT,CASSPAVIANTGELFF
NA,NA,TRBJ2-1,TRBV28,TGTGCCAGCAATAAAATAGGTGAGCAGTTCTTC,CASNKIGEQFF
NA,NA,TRBJ1-5,TRBV28,TGTGCCAGCAGTTTATCGGCCAGTTGGGGCAATCAGCCCCAGCATTTT,CASSLSASWGNQPQHF
NA,NA,TRBJ1-2,TRBV11-2,TGTGCCAGCAGCCTCAGGCTAGCTAACTATGGCTACACCTTC,CASSLRLANYGYTF
NA,TRBD2,TRBJ2-2,TRBV19,TGTGCCAGTAGCCCCCAGGGGACTAGCGGGAGGGCGAACACCGGGGAGCTGTTTTTT,CASSPQGTSGRANTGELFF
NA,NA,TRBJ1-2,TRBV6-1,TGTGCCAGCAGTGAAGCGCCTACACAGAACTATGGCTACACCTTC,CASSEAPTQNYGYTF
NA,TRBD1,TRBJ1-2,TRBV18,TGTGCCAGCTCACCAAACTCCGGACAGGGGAACGGCTACACCTTC,CASSPNSGQGNGYTF
NA,NA,TRBJ1-5,TRBV2,TGTGCCAGCAGTGATCTTCGGGGTCAGCCCCAGCATTTT,CASSDLRGQPQHF
NA,NA,TRBJ1-5,TRBV11-2,TGTGCCAGCAGCTCCTTAGGAGTGGGAGATCAGCCCCAGCATTTT,CASSSLGVGDQPQHF
few,TRBD1,TRBJ1-6,TRBV19,TGTGCCAGCAGACCGGGACAGGGGGACAATTCACCCCTCCACTTT,CASRPGQGDNSPLHF
NA,TRBD2,TRBJ2-5,TRBV7-2,TGTGCCAGCAGCCCGACTAGCGGGACTACCGGGCAAGAGACCCAGTACTTC,CASSPTSGTTGQETQYF
NA,TRBD1,TRBJ1-3,TRBV11-3,TGTGCCAGCAGCTTATCAGGGACAGGGGCTGGAAACACCATATATTTT,CASSLSGTGAGNTIYF
NA,NA,TRBJ1-1,TRBV4-1,TGCGCCAGCAGCACAAGCGAGGATTACTTGGACACTGAAGCTTTCTTT,CASSTSEDYLDTEAFF
NA,NA,TRBJ2-1,TRBV6-5,TGTGCCAGCCGAAATCTAGTTCAGCAGTTCTTC,CASRNLVQQFF
NA,TRBD1,TRBJ1-5,TRBV19,TGTGCCAGTAGTATACTATGGGACAGGGACAATCAGCCCCAGCATTTT,CASSILWDRDNQPQHF
NA,NA,TRBJ2-1,TRBV30,TGTGCCTCCATCCCCGTGGGAGCGTACAATGAGCAGTTCTTC,CASIPVGAYNEQFF
NA,NA,TRBJ2-7,TRBV2,TGTGCCAGCAGAGACAGGAACTACGAGCAGTACTTC,CASRDRNYEQYF
NA,NA,TRBJ1-1,TRBV6-5,TGTGCCAGCAGTTATTCGAAGGACATCAACACTGAAGCTTTCTTT,CASSYSKDINTEAFF
NA,TRBD2,TRBJ2-1,TRBV30,TGTGCCTGGAGCTCTGGACTAGCGGGGGGAATGTCCTACAATGAGCAGTTCTTC,CAWSSGLAGGMSYNEQFF
NA,NA,TRBJ1-2,TRBV27,TGTGCCAGCAGTTTATCTACAGGGAACTATGGCTACACCTTC,CASSLSTGNYGYTF
NA,NA,TRBJ2-1,TRBV5-1,TGCGCCAGCAGCTTGGGGACTAACTACAATGAGCAGTTCTTC,CASSLGTNYNEQFF
NA,NA,TRBJ2-3,TRBV2,TGTGCCAGCAGTGGCCAGTACCACGGCACAGATACGCAGTATTTT,CASSGQYHGTDTQYF
NA,NA,TRBJ2-2,TRBV29-1,TGCAGCGTTGATGCAGGCCTCACCGGGGAGCTGTTTTTT,CSVDAGLTGELFF
NA,NA,TRBJ2-1,TRBV6-1,TGTGCCAGCAGTGGAGAGTTCGGAACGATGTACAATGAGCAGTTCTTC,CASSGEFGTMYNEQFF
NA,TRBD1,TRBJ1-1,TRBV7-3,TGTGCCAGCAGCTTATACGACAGGGTAGTGACTGAAGCTTTCTTT,CASSLYDRVVTEAFF
NA,NA,TRBJ1-1,TRBV19,TGTGCCAGTAGGAACGCGGCGGTGGTTGCCGAAGCTTTCTTT,CASRNAAVVAEAFF
NA,NA,TRBJ2-7,TRBV5-5,TGTGCCAGCAGCTTTGCCTTGGGTAAATACTACGAGCAGTACTTC,CASSFALGKYYEQYF
NA,NA,TRBJ1-3,TRBV7-8,TGTGCCAGCAGCTTAGCCGGCGTTTGGGCAGGGAATTTGGGAAACACCATATATTTT,CASSLAGVWAGNLGNTIYF
NA,NA,TRBJ1-2,TRBV6-4,TGTGCCAGCACGCAACCTATAAGAAAAGATGGAGGCTACACCTTC,CASTQPIRKDGGYTF
NA,NA,TRBJ2-7,TRBV29-1,TGCAGCGTTACGGACCCAGGAGAGCAGTACTTC,CSVTDPGEQYF
once,NA,TRBJ2-3,TRBV5-5,TGTGCCAGCAGCTTGGTTAGGGATACGCAGTATTTT,CASSLVRDTQYF
NA,NA,TRBJ2-7,TRBV9,TGTGCCAGCAGCCCAAATGACCAATTCGGCTACGAGCAGTACTTC,CASSPNDQFGYEQYF
few,NA,TRBJ1-5,TRBV2,TGTGCCAGCGGATTCGAGCCCCAGCATTTT,CASGFEPQHF
NA,NA,TRBJ1-1,TRBV7-2,TGTGCCAGCAGCTTGACGGAACGAACTGAAGCTTTCTTT,CASSLTERTEAFF
NA,TRBD1,TRBJ1-6,TRBV2,TGTGCCAGCAGTCGGGACAGGGGATATAATTCACCCCTCCACTTT,CASSRDRGYNSPLHF
once,TRBD1,TRBJ1-5,TRBV6-5,TGTGCCAGCAGTCAGGGGGCGCGGCAGCCCCAGCATTTT,CASSQGARQPQHF
NA,NA,TRBJ2-1,TRBV5-1,TGCGCCAGCAGCTTGAGAGGGGGGGCCAGCTCCTACAATGAGCAGTTCTTC,CASSLRGGASSYNEQFF